This T cell receptor (beta chain) was sequenced during a study of blood T cell repertoires in COVID-19. On the study more broadly: Sites across the United States, Italy and Spain contributed samples from acute and convalescent COVID-19.

The CDR3 runs to 13 residues. The V and J ends lost 3 bases and 9 bases respectively, with 14 bases between them. The method was immunoSEQ multiplex PCR; TCRdb's version includes in-frame clones alone and lacks a portion of them. There are some 120,000 clones in the sample; approximately 90% occur only once, and about 1.9% lies in the top ten. This sequence joins TRBV12-3 or TRBV12-4 and TRBJ2-5; D unresolved. The sequencing sample was made of peripheral blood. The origin of this receptor is a human donor with active COVID-19. The donor label of this sample is uncertain. CDR3 in DNA: TGTGCCAGCAGTTTCCGCGGCCGTGAGGCCCAGTACTTC. Encoded protein: CASSFRGREAQYF.